A single sample is the source of the 14 T cell receptor beta chains below, sequenced in a study of beta chain features in type 1 diabetes. Reverse transcribing all isolated RNA meant expressed TCRB transcripts were sequenced. Clones were read by immunoSEQ multiplex PCR, and TCRdb kept only the in-frame ones, dropping some. The profile shows over 700,000 clones, 15% to 20% of them singletons. The sample consisted of naive CD4+ T cells from blood. Every receptor here comes from a woman younger than 30 in good health.

This chain uses TRBV30 with TRBJ2-6; TRBD1 aligns across 7 bases. Germline lookup yields CDR1 GTSNPN and CDR2 SVGIG (reference sequence). The V gene end was trimmed by 0 bases and the J gene end by 2 bases; junction bases not matched to a gene: 7. The CDR3 consists of 17 residues. The CDR3 spells CAWSVTGVVAGANVLTF. CDR3 nucleotide sequence: TGTGCCTGGAGTGTTACAGGGGTAGTCGCTGGGGCCAACGTCCTGACTTTC.

This chain connects TRBV5-1 to TRBJ2-5; 7 bases align to TRBD1. The CDR3 spans 16 residues. CDR1 and CDR2 (germline): SGHRS, YFSETQ. V shed 2 bases and J 5 bases; nucleotides not matched to a gene: 12. The CDR3 DNA follows: TGCGCCAGCAGCTTCGCCGGACAGGCTCATGCGGAGACCCAGTACTTC. Its protein product is CASSFAGQAHAETQYF.

This chain connects TRBV29-1 to TRBJ2-1, with TRBD1 as a possible D gene (6 bases). The length of the CDR3 is 14 residues. Germline-derived CDR1 and CDR2 are SQVTM and ANQGSEA. Between the trimmed V and J ends, which lost 7 bases and 9 bases, there was a span of 22 bases. CDR3 protein: CSALLGALRGEQFF. The CDR3 DNA is TGCAGCGCCCTCTTGGGGGCGCTGAGGGGTGAGCAGTTCTTC.

This clone was seen a handful of times. The genes are TRBV6-5 and TRBJ2-5; 7 nucleotides line up with TRBD2. Germline V gene data show CDR1 as MNHEY and CDR2 as SVGAGI. V shed 1 base and J 5 bases; nucleotides not matched to a gene: 1. This CDR3 region has 13 residues. CDR3 sequence reads: CASSYFGGETQYF. The CDR3 DNA sequence: TGTGCCAGCAGTTACTTCGGGGGGGAGACCCAGTACTTC.

Written as DNA, the CDR3 is TGTGCCAGCAGTTGGACTAGCGGAGCCAAAAACATTCAGTACTTC. Translated, it gives CASSWTSGAKNIQYF. The chain employs TRBV6-5 and TRBJ2-4; 10 bases line up with TRBD2. J lost 0 bases, V lost 4 bases, and 0 bases had no gene match. The CDR3 is 15 amino acids. Germline V gene data show CDR1 as MNHEY and CDR2 as SVGAGI.

This chain links TRBV2 with TRBJ2-3; 9 nucleotides line up with TRBD2. Germline-derived CDR1 and CDR2 are SNHLY and FYNNEI. V gave up 7 bases and J gave up 8 bases; unmatched junction bases: 10. The CDR3 has 14 amino acids. CDR3 DNA sequence: TGTGCCAGCAAAATAGCGGGAGTCATCGGTACGCAGTATTTT. Residues: CASKIAGVIGTQYF. Combining the CDR3 with reference TRBV2 and TRBJ2-3 gives the whole variable domain EPEVTQTPSHQVTQMGQEVILRCVPISNHLYFYWYRQILGQKVEFLVSFYNNEISEKSEIFDDQFSVERPDGSNFTLKIRSTKLEDSAMYFCASKIAGVIGTQYFGPGTRLTVL.

As for this clone: This sample includes further DNA sequences coding for the same CDR3. V is TRBV7-2 and J is TRBJ2-7; 12 bases align to TRBD1. CDR1 SGHTA and CDR2 FQGNSA come from the germline V gene. V shed 5 bases and J 6 bases; nucleotides not matched to a gene: 8. CDR3 size: 15 residues. The CDR3, as DNA: TGTGCCAGCAGCCTCACGGGGACAGGGGGCTCCGAGCAGTACTTC. This translates into CASSLTGTGGSEQYF.

This sequence joins TRBV18 and TRBJ2-2; tentatively, D is TRBD2 (5 bases). Deletions cut 4 bases from V and 5 bases from J, with 8 bases between. The CDR3 extends over 13 amino acids. The germline V gene encodes CDR1 KGHSH and CDR2 LQKENI. The CDR3 region has the DNA TGTGCCAGCTCACTGGACTGGACCGGGGAGCTGTTTTTT. The encoded protein is CASSLDWTGELFF.

The chain combines TRBV15 with TRBJ1-1; 11 bases match TRBD1. The CDR3 contains 16 residues. Germline CDR1 reads LNHNV; CDR2 reads YYDKDF (reference sequence). J gave up 5 bases and V 1 base, and 6 bases lay outside the gene matches. The CDR3 coding sequence is TGTGCCACCAGCAGAGGGACAGGGGGCCCGGGGACTGAAGCTTTCTTT. Protein product: CATSRGTGGPGTEAFF.

Notes on this clone: A read error may produce the germline difference seen at one junction end. The V and J genes are TRBV4-3 and TRBJ2-7, with 11 bases that match TRBD2. Looked up from germline, CDR1 is LGHNA and CDR2 is YSLEER. The CDR3 covers 16 residues. The CDR3 DNA follows: TGCGCCGGCAGCCAAGAGGGGACTAGCGGTTTGTATGAGCAGTACTTC. Translated, it gives CAGSQEGTSGLYEQYF.

The V call is TRBV4-3, the J call TRBJ2-3; TRBD2 might be the D (5 bases). The germline V gene has CDR1 LGHNA and CDR2 YSLEER. The CDR3 sequence is 16 residues long. The ends were cut back, 0 bases at V and 7 bases at J, with 17 bases in the middle. The CDR3 coding sequence is TGCGCCAGCAGCCAAGAATATGGTCTAGCCCCCAATACGCAGTATTTT. Encoded protein: CASSQEYGLAPNTQYF.

The gene calls are TRBV18 and TRBJ1-1; D unclear. CDR3 length: 16 amino acids. Germline CDR1 reads KGHSH; CDR2 reads LQKENI. V lost 3 bases and J 1 base, leaving 15 bases between the germline ends. Here the CDR3 reads CASSPPRTGRNTEAFF. The CDR3 DNA sequence: TGTGCCAGCTCACCGCCTCGTACGGGGAGGAACACTGAAGCTTTCTTT.

The chain employs TRBV11-2 and TRBJ1-1; a weak D match, TRBD1 (5 bases). The CDR3 runs 13 residues. CDR1 is SGHAT, CDR2 FQNNGV, per germline. Trimming stripped 5 bases from V and 2 bases from J, with 9 bases between. The CDR3 DNA sequence: TGTGCCAGCAGCGGGACGGTCAACACTGAAGCTTTCTTT. Amino acids: CASSGTVNTEAFF.

CDR3 sequence (DNA): TGTGCCAGCAGATCCGAGTTGAACACTGAAGCTTTCTTT. It encodes CASRSELNTEAFF. The chain couples TRBV28 to TRBJ1-1, with unresolved D. V lost 6 bases, J lost 0 bases, and 8 bases lay in between. Germline CDR1 and CDR2: MDHEN and SYDVKM. The CDR3 is made up of 13 amino acids. The variable domain in full, completed from reference TRBV28 and TRBJ1-1, reads DVKVTQSSRYLVKRTGEKVFLECVQDMDHENMFWYRQDPGLGLRLIYFSYDVKMKEKGDIPEGYSVSREKKERFSLILESASTNQTSMYLCASRSELNTEAFFGQGTRLTVV.